This T cell receptor beta chain is from a study of PD-1 blockade in classical Hodgkin lymphoma. Study summary: Every 2 weeks, patients got 3 mg/kg intravenous nivolumab. Study-wide results and limits: TCR diversity in CD4+, not CD8+, cells rose significantly by C4D1. Complete responders possessed baseline diversity comparable to newly diagnosed patients.

Some clones are missing from TCRdb's copy, which holds only in-frame ones; the method was immunoSEQ multiplex PCR. Here the sample spans more than 50,000 clones, about 88% being singletons. As for this clone: Its antigen is still unknown.

Every single patient, without exception, relapsed after autologous stem cell transplantation, and brentuximab vedotin exposure varied. The CDR3 is made up of 13 amino acids. The germline gives CDR1 LGHNA, CDR2 YNFKEQ. V lost 5 bases and J lost 1, with 7 bases in between. The rearrangement uses TRBV4-2 and TRBJ2-3, with D uncertain. The sequencing used peripheral blood mononuclear cells (PBMCs), collected at baseline. The sequence came from a human donor with classical Hodgkin lymphoma. DNA for the CDR3: TGTGCCAGCAGCGGGCCAGGCACAGATACGCAGTATTTT. Protein sequence: CASSGPGTDTQYF.